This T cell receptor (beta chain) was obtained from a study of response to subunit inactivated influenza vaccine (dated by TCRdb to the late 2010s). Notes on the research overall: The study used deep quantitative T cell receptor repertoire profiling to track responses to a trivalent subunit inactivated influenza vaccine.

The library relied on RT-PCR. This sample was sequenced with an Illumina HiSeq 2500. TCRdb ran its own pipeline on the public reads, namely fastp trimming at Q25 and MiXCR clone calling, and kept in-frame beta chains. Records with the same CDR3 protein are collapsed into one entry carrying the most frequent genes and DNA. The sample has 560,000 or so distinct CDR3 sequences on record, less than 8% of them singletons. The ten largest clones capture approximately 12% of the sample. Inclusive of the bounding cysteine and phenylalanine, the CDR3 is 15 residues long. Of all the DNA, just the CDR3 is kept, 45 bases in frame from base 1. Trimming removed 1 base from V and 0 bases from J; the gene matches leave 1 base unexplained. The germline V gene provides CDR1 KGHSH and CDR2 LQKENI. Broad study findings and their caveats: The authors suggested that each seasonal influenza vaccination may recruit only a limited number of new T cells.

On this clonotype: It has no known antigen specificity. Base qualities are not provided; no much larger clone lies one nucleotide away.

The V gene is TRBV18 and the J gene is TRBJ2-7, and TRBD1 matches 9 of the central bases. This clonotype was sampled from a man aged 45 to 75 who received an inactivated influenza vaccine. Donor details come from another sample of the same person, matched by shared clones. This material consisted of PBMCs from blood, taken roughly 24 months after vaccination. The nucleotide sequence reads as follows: TGTGCCAGCTCACCACGGGACAGGGCCTCCTACGAGCAGTACTTC. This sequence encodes CASSPRDRASYEQYF.